What follows is one T cell receptor beta chain and its context. The data derive from a study of blood T cell repertoires in COVID-19. Study overall: Acute and convalescent COVID-19 samples came from the United States, Italy and Spain. The cDNA or gDNA used as material had been derived from T cells, B-cell-depleted T cells, or PBMCs.

Authors' analysis steps: The authors estimated nucleated cell counts from reference gene primer amplification. Assay used: immunoSEQ multiplex PCR; TCRdb lists only in-frame clones, some missing. For V, J and clone size, that table is used; D and trimming come from the DNA. The table shows 150,000 to 200,000 clones, with approximately 79% occurring only once. Germline CDR1 SGDLS, CDR2 YYNGEE. The CDR3 runs to 16 residues. The trim removed 6 bases at V and 7 bases at J, leaving 11 bases unmatched. This chain uses TRBV9 with TRBJ2-2; TRBD1 matches 11 bases. The TCR sequence derives from a man in his sixties with active or convalescent COVID-19. The sample was peripheral blood. The CDR3 spells CASTSARTGGGGELFF. The CDR3 nucleotides read TGTGCCAGCACCTCAGCGAGGACAGGGGGCGGCGGGGAGCTGTTTTTT.